The present TCR beta chain was sequenced within a study of T cells after yellow fever vaccination (dated by TCRdb to the late 2010s). Regarding the study in general: The SMART-Seq v4 Ultra Low Input RNA kit was used to prepare libraries from fractions with low cell numbers. Bulk TCR alpha and beta repertoires were sequenced longitudinally to track T-cell clones before and after primary and booster YFV17D yellow fever vaccination. Two healthy male donors, one aged 18 to 30 and one aged 30 to 40 years, were included in the cohort. Blood was collected at multiple timepoints before and after primary and secondary immunization, and bulk PBMC replicates and cell subsets were isolated. Overall study results and their limits: Because abundant contaminating clonotypes from the bulk population could be contained in FACS-sorted repertoires, computational filtering was required. After the booster, most clones that had expanded after primary vaccination were detected again (almost 97% of CD4 and around nine tenths of CD8), suggesting broad maintenance of memory. The secondary T-cell response was weaker than the primary response but faster, peaking on day 5 instead of day 15. Because the study included only a couple of donors, the extent to which the findings can be generalized is limited. A small fraction of clonotypes appeared in both the CD4 and CD8 compartments, likely as a result of convergent recombination.

Trimming costs V 6 bases and J 1 base, and their ends lie 18 bases apart. CDR3 length: 17 amino acids, cysteine to phenylalanine. The read is trimmed to its CDR3 DNA, 51 bases read in frame from base 1. Details on this clonotype: What antigen it recognizes has not been identified. Base-call qualities are not available, and no considerably larger clone is one nucleotide away.

TCRdb names Illumina NovaSeq 6000 as the instrument used. TCR cDNA was synthesized by 5'RACE template switching, which introduced a universal primer site and unique molecular identifiers. Priming of cDNA synthesis was performed from both the TCR alpha and TCR beta constant segments. Library amplification involved two PCR steps, and the second step added sample barcodes and sequencing adapters. Sequencing of the libraries was done on either Illumina HiSeq 2500 (2x100 bp) or NovaSeq (2x150 bp). Regarding the original processing steps: MIGEC was used to demultiplex reads and collapse the reads into UMI consensus sequences, and MiXCR was used for V(D)J alignment. Clonotypes responding to the vaccine were identified with edgeR on replicate PBMC samples, with the criteria of FDR below 0.01 and a log2 fold change above 5 up to day 15. CD4 or CD8 identity was assigned to each bulk clonotype according to whether the clonotype was present at higher abundance in the sequenced CD4 repertoire or the sequenced CD8 repertoire. The public reads were quality trimmed at Q25 with fastp and then assembled into clones with MiXCR by TCRdb, keeping productive beta chains. Duplicate CDR3 protein sequences are folded into a single record with the most common DNA and genes. These V and J calls are TCRdb output, not the study's own analysis. The sample includes a few hundred thousand distinct CDR3 sequences, with approximately 3.3% observed a single time. In total, the top ten clones hold about 3% of the sample.

The sample's treatment or condition label, in plain terms: live attenuated yellow fever vaccine strain. PBMCs were isolated from peripheral blood using a standard Ficoll-Paque protocol. CD4 and CD8 T-cell fractions were isolated with Dynabeads CD4 and CD8 positive selection kits. TriZol was used to extract RNA from bulk PBMCs, from CD4 and CD8 fractions, and from dextramer-positive and dextramer-negative fractions. This TCR derives from a man between 18 and 35 years old who received the YFV17D yellow fever vaccine. The specimen comprised CD4+ T cells sorted from PBMCs, sampled 10 days after the yellow fever booster vaccination. The chain couples TRBV12-3 or TRBV12-4 to TRBJ2-2, with the D gene tentatively TRBD1 or TRBD2, based on 5 matching bases in each. The DNA is TGTGCCAGCAGCACTGGGGGTGGTAGGAGGAACACCGGGGAGCTGTTTTTT. This sequence encodes CASSTGGGRRNTGELFF.